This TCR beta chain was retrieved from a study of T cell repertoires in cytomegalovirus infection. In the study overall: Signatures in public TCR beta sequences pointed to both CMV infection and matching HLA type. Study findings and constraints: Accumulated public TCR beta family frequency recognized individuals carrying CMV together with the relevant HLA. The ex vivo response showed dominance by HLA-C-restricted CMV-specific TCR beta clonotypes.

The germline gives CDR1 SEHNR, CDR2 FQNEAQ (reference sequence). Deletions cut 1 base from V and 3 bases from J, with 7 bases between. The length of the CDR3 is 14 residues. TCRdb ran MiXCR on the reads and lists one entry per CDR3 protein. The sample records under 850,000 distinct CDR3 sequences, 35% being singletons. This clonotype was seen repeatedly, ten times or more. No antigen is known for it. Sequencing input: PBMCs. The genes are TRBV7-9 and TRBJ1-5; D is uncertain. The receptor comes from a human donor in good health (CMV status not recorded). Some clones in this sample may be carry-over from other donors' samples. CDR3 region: CASSLVGNNQPQHF. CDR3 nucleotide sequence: TGTGCCAGCAGCTTAGTCGGGAACAATCAGCCCCAGCATTTT.